The 25 T cell receptor beta chains below all came from one sample that was sequenced in a study of cytomegalovirus exposure and HLA in healthy donors. In the PCR, 60 Vbeta and 13 Jbeta primers were used. The repertoire was sequenced with immunoSEQ multiplex PCR; TCRdb's copy has only in-frame clones and lacks some. The table has about 160,000 clones, 70% to 80% seen once; the top ten hold more than 1.2%. Material for sequencing was PBMCs. The receptors derive from a man aged 60 to 69 in good health and CMV-seronegative.

This chain uses TRBV6-6 with TRBJ1-5; tentative D call: TRBD1 (6 bases). Germline V gene sequence: CDR1 MNHNY, CDR2 SVGAGI (reference sequence). The CDR3 has 16 amino acids. V shed 6 bases and J shed 3 bases, with 18 bases lying between them. CDR3 sequence reads: CASRQGWGLDNQPQHF. In DNA form, the CDR3 reads TGTGCCAGCAGACAGGGTTGGGGCCTGGACAATCAGCCCCAGCATTTT.

This clone occurred a few times. This chain links TRBV7-8 with TRBJ2-7; D is undetermined. Trimming took 5 bases from V and 0 from J, leaving 14 bases between them. The CDR3 is 15 amino acids. Germline lookup yields CDR1 SGHVS and CDR2 FQNEAQ. DNA of the CDR3: TGTGCCAGCAGCCCCCGCCCGTCTAGCTCCTACGAGCAGTACTTC. Residues: CASSPRPSSSYEQYF.

A few counts support this clone. The J gene is TRBJ2-7, the V gene TRBV2; TRBD2 is a possible D gene (6 bases). Germline V gene sequence: CDR1 SNHLY, CDR2 FYNNEI. V gave up 6 bases and J gave up 1 base, with 16 bases separating them. This CDR3 is 15 amino acids long. The CDR3 coding sequence is TGTGCCAGCAGCCTACAACTAGCCTGGTCCTACGAGCAGTACTTC. It is translated as CASSLQLAWSYEQYF. Full variable domain (remainder filled in from reference TRBV2 and TRBJ2-7): EPEVTQTPSHQVTQMGQEVILRCVPISNHLYFYWYRQILGQKVEFLVSFYNNEISEKSEIFDDQFSVERPDGSNFTLKIRSTKLEDSAMYFCASSLQLAWSYEQYFGPGTRLTVT.

This clone was found many times. The chain joins TRBV4-3 to TRBJ2-1, with TRBD1 matching 11 bases. Per the germline V gene, CDR1 is LGHNA and CDR2 is YSLEER. The CDR3 runs to 16 residues. J lost 4 bases, V lost 0 bases, and 2 bases had no gene match. The DNA for the CDR3 is TGCGCCAGCAGCCAAGATGGGACAGGGGGTTACAATGAGCAGTTCTTC. Translating gives CASSQDGTGGYNEQFF.

The chain uses TRBV6-1 and TRBJ2-5, with a weak D call TRBD2 (6 bases). CDR3 length: 14 residues. The V end lost 4 bases, the J end lost 5 bases, and 14 bases lay between the germline ends. In germline, CDR1 is MNHNS, CDR2 SASEGT. For the CDR3, the DNA is TGTGCCAGCAGTGTCCGACTAGGCAGGGAGACCCAGTACTTC. Translation gives CASSVRLGRETQYF.

This clone was counted a few times. This rearrangement joins TRBV5-1 to TRBJ2-3; unclear D gene. This CDR3 comprises 14 residues. Germline V gives CDR1 SGHRS, CDR2 YFSETQ. Trimming took 4 bases from V and 3 from J, leaving 12 bases between them. CDR3 nucleotides: TGCGCCAGCAGCAATTCGGAGATAACAGATACGCAGTATTTT. As protein: CASSNSEITDTQYF.

The gene calls are TRBV6-1 and TRBJ1-2; D unclear. This CDR3 is 16 amino acids long. The ends were cut back, 3 bases at V and 4 bases at J, with 18 bases in the middle. The germline gives CDR1 MNHNS, CDR2 SASEGT. Here the CDR3 DNA reads TGTGCCAGCAGTGATAATTCGGGAGACTTCTTCTATGGCTACACCTTC. Residues: CASSDNSGDFFYGYTF.

The rearrangement uses TRBV7-3 and TRBJ2-5; tentative D call: TRBD1 (6 bases). The V and J ends lost 1 base and 4 bases respectively, with 10 bases between them. The CDR3 covers 14 residues. CDR1 and CDR2 from the germline V gene are SGHTA and FQGTGA. CDR3 protein: CASSLNPGAETQYF. Here the CDR3 DNA reads TGTGCCAGCAGCTTAAACCCAGGGGCAGAGACCCAGTACTTC.

This clone appeared once. The genes are TRBV7-2 and TRBJ2-1; D is undetermined. CDR1 SGHTA and CDR2 FQGNSA come from the germline V gene. Deletions cut 2 bases from V and 6 bases from J, with 5 bases between. The CDR3 covers 12 residues. DNA for the CDR3: TGTGCCAGCAGCTTATTCGGCAATGAGCAGTTCTTC. Protein sequence: CASSLFGNEQFF.

The J gene is TRBJ1-1, the V gene TRBV7-9; D gene unclear. Trimming cost V 7 bases and J 2 bases, with 14 bases left between them. CDR1 and CDR2 (germline): SEHNR, FQNEAQ (reference sequence). The CDR3 contains 14 residues. The CDR3 loop reads CASTVFGRNTEAFF. Written as DNA, the CDR3 is TGTGCCAGCACCGTCTTTGGCCGAAACACTGAAGCTTTCTTT.

The chain couples TRBV4-2 to TRBJ2-1; perhaps TRBD1 as D (6 bases). V was cut by 0 bases and J by 6 bases, with 12 bases left in between. Looked up from germline, CDR1 is LGHNA and CDR2 is YNFKEQ. The length of the CDR3 is 15 residues. The CDR3 loop reads CASSQEGAVFNEQFF. CDR3 sequence (DNA): TGTGCCAGCAGCCAAGAGGGGGCCGTCTTCAATGAGCAGTTCTTC.

The genes are TRBV4-3 and TRBJ2-2, with 7 positions matching TRBD2. With V trimmed by 1 base and J by 6 bases, 2 bases remained unmatched. The CDR3 sequence is 14 residues long. In germline, CDR1 is LGHNA, CDR2 YSLEER. The CDR3 DNA reads as TGCGCCAGCAGCCAAGGAAGCGGGGCCGGGGAGCTGTTTTTT. It codes for CASSQGSGAGELFF.

The chain is built from TRBV5-4 and TRBJ2-7, with D maybe TRBD1 (6 bases). Germline V gives CDR1 SGHNT, CDR2 YYREEE (reference sequence). V was pared by 0 bases and J by 0 bases, with 10 bases between. This CDR3 comprises 15 residues. This CDR3 is CASSLGDRSSYEQYF. The CDR3 nucleotides are TGTGCCAGCAGCTTGGGAGACAGGAGCTCCTACGAGCAGTACTTC. The full variable domain, its missing parts supplied by reference TRBV5-4 and TRBJ2-7, is ETGVTQSPTHLIKTRGQQVTLRCSSQSGHNTVSWYQQALGQGPQFIFQYYREEENGRGNFPPRFSGLQFPNYSSELNVNALELDDSALYLCASSLGDRSSYEQYFGPGTRLTVT.

V and J are TRBV5-1 and TRBJ2-3; possibly TRBD2 for D (5 bases). Per the germline V gene, CDR1 is SGHRS and CDR2 is YFSETQ. V was clipped by 1 base and J by 6 bases, with 9 bases between them. CDR3 length: 13 amino acids. CDR3 sequence: CASSLWGADTQYF. The CDR3 nucleotides are TGCGCCAGCAGCTTGTGGGGAGCCGATACGCAGTATTTT. The variable domain in full, completed from reference TRBV5-1 and TRBJ2-3, reads KAGVTQTPRYLIKTRGQQVTLSCSPISGHRSVSWYQQTPGQGLQFLFEYFSETQRNKGNFPGRFSGRQFSNSRSEMNVSTLELGDSALYLCASSLWGADTQYFGPGTRLTVL.

This clone was seen a few times. The chain employs TRBV7-5 and TRBJ2-3; the DNA was not compared with TRBD2, the D call given in the table. TRBV7-5 is given as a pseudogene. This CDR3 is 15 amino acids long. The chain's CDR3 is CVRSPRLGRTDTQYF. The CDR3 DNA follows: TGTGTCAGAAGCCCACGACTAGGGAGGACAGATACGCAGTATTTT.

This clone has a single count. The rearrangement uses TRBV6-5 and TRBJ2-7, with a weak D call TRBD1 (5 bases). V was shortened by 7 bases and J by 0 bases, with 16 bases between the two germline ends. This CDR3 has 15 amino acids. CDR1 and CDR2 from the germline V gene are MNHEY and SVGAGI. CDR3: CASTPPQGSSYEQYF. The CDR3 nucleotides read TGTGCCAGCACACCCCCCCAGGGTTCCTCCTACGAGCAGTACTTC.

Remarks on this clone: A junction end diverges from the germline sequence, so it may reflect a read error. Other DNA sequences from this sample encode an identical CDR3 as well. The chain carries TRBV6-5 and TRBJ2-3; no definite D call. The CDR3 has 16 amino acids. The germline gives CDR1 MNHEY, CDR2 SVGAGI. The CDR3 DNA follows: TGTGCCAGCAGTTTGGTGTCAACTCCCATCACAGATACACAGTATTTT. Residues: CASSLVSTPITDTQYF.

This rearrangement joins TRBV7-8 to TRBJ2-1; D gene unclear. Trimming pared 4 bases from V and 3 bases from J, leaving 4 bases between. This CDR3 is 12 amino acids long. Germline CDR1 is SGHVS and CDR2 is FQNEAQ. For the CDR3, the DNA is TGTGCCAGCAGCTCCTACTACAATGAGCAGTTCTTC. Residues: CASSSYYNEQFF. Full variable domain (outside the CDR3, taken from reference TRBV7-8 and TRBJ2-1): GAGVSQSPRYKVAKRGQDVALRCDPISGHVSLFWYQQALGQGPEFLTYFQNEAQLDKSGLPSDRFFAERPEGSVSTLKIQRTQQEDSAVYLCASSSYYNEQFFGPGTRLTVL.

J is TRBJ1-1 and V is TRBV7-2; a possible D gene is TRBD1 (6 bases). The CDR3 is 12 residues long. Germline values: CDR1 SGHTA, CDR2 FQGNSA. V dropped 4 bases and J dropped 8 bases, with 11 bases sitting between them. CDR3 DNA sequence: TGTGCCAGCAGCTGGGATGGGACAGAAGCTTTCTTT. It is translated as CASSWDGTEAFF.

CDR3 coding DNA: TGTGCCAGCAGGGGGGGGTCAGGGGACGGTCAGCCCCAGCATTTT. It yields the protein CASRGGSGDGQPQHF. The rearrangement uses TRBV2 and TRBJ1-5, with D perhaps TRBD1 (6 bases). V was shortened by 6 bases and J by 6 bases, with 18 bases between the two germline ends. The CDR3 is 15 amino acids. Germline V gene data show CDR1 as SNHLY and CDR2 as FYNNEI.

V usage is TRBV19 and J usage is TRBJ1-2, with D hard to call. CDR1 and CDR2 from the germline V gene are LNHDA and SQIVND (reference sequence). The CDR3 sequence is 13 residues long. The V and J ends lost 10 bases and 4 bases respectively, with 16 bases between them. The CDR3 sequence: CATLAPGSYGYTF. CDR3 in DNA: TGTGCCACCCTGGCGCCGGGAAGCTATGGCTACACCTTC.

A word on this clone: The junction departs from the called germline gene at one end, perhaps through a read error. Here the CDR3 DNA reads TGTTCCAGCAGTGTCGAGCCTATCGGGGGATACGAGCAGTACTTC. Residues: CSSSVEPIGGYEQYF. This rearrangement joins TRBV6-1 to TRBJ2-7, with a tentative D call TRBD2 (6 bases). Germline values: CDR1 MNHNS, CDR2 SASEGT. CDR3 length: 15 amino acids.

V gene TRBV19 combines with J gene TRBJ1-5; 11 bases are a match to TRBD1. With V trimmed by 4 bases and J by 5 bases, 1 base remained unmatched. The CDR3 contains 14 residues. CDR1 and CDR2 (germline): LNHDA, SQIVND (reference sequence). CDR3 amino acids: CASSRDRGYQPQHF. The CDR3 DNA sequence: TGTGCCAGTAGTAGGGACAGGGGGTATCAGCCCCAGCATTTT.

The rearrangement uses TRBV28 and TRBJ1-2, with a weak D call TRBD1 (6 bases). This CDR3 is 15 amino acids long. The V and J ends lost 6 bases and 5 bases respectively, with 19 bases between them. Germline values: CDR1 MDHEN, CDR2 SYDVKM. CDR3 amino acids: CASSLNQQGRYGYTF. DNA of the CDR3: TGTGCCAGCAGCCTCAATCAACAGGGTCGGTATGGCTACACCTTC.

The chain recombines TRBV27 with TRBJ2-1, with 8 bases identical to TRBD1. V trimming: 4 bases; J trimming: 3 bases; junction bases outside the gene matches: 5. Looked up from germline, CDR1 is MNHEY and CDR2 is SMNVEV (reference sequence). The CDR3 totals 15 residues. The CDR3 protein is CASSSTGTGYNEQFF. The CDR3 DNA reads as TGTGCCAGCAGTTCCACCGGGACAGGCTACAATGAGCAGTTCTTC.